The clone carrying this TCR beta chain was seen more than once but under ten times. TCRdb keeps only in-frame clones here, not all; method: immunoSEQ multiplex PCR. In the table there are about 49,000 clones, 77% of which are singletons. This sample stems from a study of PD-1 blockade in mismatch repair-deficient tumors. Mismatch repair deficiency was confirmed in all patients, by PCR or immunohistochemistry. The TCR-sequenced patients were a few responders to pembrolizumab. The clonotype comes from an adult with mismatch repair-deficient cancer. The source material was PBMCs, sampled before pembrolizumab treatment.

CDR3 region: CASSLLLSEHNYGYTF. CDR3 coding DNA: TGTGCCAGCAGCTTACTCCTGAGTGAGCATAACTATGGCTACACCTTC. V gene TRBV7-9 combines with J gene TRBJ1-2; D is unresolved. This CDR3 has 16 residues. V was pared by 2 bases and J by 1 base, with 14 bases between. Germline V CDR1 and CDR2: SEHNR, FQNEAQ (reference sequence).